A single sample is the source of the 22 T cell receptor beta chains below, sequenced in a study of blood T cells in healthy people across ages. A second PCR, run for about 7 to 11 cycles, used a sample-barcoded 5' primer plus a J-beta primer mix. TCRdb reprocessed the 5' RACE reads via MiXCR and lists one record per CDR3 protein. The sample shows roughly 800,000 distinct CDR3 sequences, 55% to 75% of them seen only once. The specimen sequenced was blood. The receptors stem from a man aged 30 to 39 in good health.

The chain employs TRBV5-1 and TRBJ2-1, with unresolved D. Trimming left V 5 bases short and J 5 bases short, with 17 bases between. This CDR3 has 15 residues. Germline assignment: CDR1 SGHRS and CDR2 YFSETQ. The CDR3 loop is CASSGPAENHNEQFF. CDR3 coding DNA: TGCGCCAGCAGTGGCCCGGCAGAAAATCACAATGAGCAGTTCTTC.

Here the CDR3 reads CASSLLAGALETQYF. In DNA form, the CDR3 reads TGTGCCAGCAGTTTATTAGCGGGGGCCTTGGAGACCCAGTACTTC. The chain recombines TRBV12-3 or TRBV12-4 with TRBJ2-5; 9 bases agree with TRBD2. The CDR3 runs 15 residues. V was clipped by 2 bases and J by 5 bases; unmatched bases: 6.

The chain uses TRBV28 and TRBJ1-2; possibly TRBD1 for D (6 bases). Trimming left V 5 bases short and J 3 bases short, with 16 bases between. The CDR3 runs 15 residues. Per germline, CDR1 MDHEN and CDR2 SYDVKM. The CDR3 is CASSIQMGGHYGYTF. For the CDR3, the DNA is TGTGCCAGCAGTATCCAAATGGGGGGGCACTATGGCTACACCTTC.

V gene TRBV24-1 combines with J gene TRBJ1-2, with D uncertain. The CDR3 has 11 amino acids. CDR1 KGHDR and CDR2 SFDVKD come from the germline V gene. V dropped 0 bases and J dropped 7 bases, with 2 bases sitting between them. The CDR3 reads CATSDLAGYTF. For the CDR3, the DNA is TGTGCCACCAGTGATTTGGCTGGCTACACCTTC.

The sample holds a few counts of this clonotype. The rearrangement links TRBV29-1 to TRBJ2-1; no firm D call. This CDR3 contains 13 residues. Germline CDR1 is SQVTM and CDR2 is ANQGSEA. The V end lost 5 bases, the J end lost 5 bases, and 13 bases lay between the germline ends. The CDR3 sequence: CSVQRFADNEQFF. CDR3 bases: TGCAGCGTTCAGAGATTTGCCGACAATGAGCAGTTCTTC.

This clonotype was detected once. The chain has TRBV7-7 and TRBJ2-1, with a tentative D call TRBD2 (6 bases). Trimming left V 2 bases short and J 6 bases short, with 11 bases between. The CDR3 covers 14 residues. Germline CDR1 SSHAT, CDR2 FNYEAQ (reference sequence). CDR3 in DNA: TGTGCCAGCAGCTTACAGGGACTGAGCAATGAGCAGTTCTTC. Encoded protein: CASSLQGLSNEQFF.

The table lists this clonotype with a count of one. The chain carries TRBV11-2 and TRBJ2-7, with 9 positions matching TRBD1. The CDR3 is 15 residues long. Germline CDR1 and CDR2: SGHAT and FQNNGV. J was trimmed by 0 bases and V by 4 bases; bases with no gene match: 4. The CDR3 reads CASSYGQGTSYEQYF. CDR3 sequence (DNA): TGTGCCAGCAGCTACGGACAGGGGACCTCCTACGAGCAGTACTTC.

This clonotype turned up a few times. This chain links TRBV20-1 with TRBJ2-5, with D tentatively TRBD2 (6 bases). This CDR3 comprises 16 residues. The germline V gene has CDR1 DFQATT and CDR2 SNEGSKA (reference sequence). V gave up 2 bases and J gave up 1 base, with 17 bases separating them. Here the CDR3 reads CSARPLREPIQETQYF. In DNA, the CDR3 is TGCAGTGCTAGACCCCTCCGGGAGCCAATCCAAGAGACCCAGTACTTC.

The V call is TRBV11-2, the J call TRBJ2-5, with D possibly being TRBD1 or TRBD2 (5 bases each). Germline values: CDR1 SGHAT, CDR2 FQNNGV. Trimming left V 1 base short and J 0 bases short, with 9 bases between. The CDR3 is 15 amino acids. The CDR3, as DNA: TGTGCCAGCAGCTTAGCCTGGGGGAACCAAGAGACCCAGTACTTC. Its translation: CASSLAWGNQETQYF.

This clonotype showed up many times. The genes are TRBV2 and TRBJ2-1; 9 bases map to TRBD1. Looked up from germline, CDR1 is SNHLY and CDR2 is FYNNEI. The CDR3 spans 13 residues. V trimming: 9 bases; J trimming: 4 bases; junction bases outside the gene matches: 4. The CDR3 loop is CARQGAPYNEQFF. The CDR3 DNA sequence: TGTGCCAGACAGGGGGCCCCTTACAATGAGCAGTTCTTC.

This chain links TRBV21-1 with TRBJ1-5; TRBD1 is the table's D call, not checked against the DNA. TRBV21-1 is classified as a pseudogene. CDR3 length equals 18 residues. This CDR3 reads CASSRGHKGDWGNQPQHF. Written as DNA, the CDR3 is TGTGCCAGCAGCAGAGGCCATAAGGGGGATTGGGGCAATCAGCCCCAGCATTTT.

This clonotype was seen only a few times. The CDR3 is CASSQEQTVEKLFF. In DNA form, the CDR3 reads TGTGCCAGCAGCCAAGAGCAGACGGTCGAAAAACTGTTTTTT. V is TRBV3-1 and J is TRBJ1-4, with D hard to call. The CDR3 runs 14 residues. V lost 0 bases, J lost 8 bases, and 10 bases lay in between. Germline V gives CDR1 LGHDT, CDR2 YNNKEL (reference sequence).

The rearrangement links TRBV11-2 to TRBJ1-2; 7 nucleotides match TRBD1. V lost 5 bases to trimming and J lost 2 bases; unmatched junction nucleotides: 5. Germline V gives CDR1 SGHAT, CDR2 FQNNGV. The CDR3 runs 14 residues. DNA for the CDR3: TGTGCCAGCAGCGAAATCAGGGGGAACTATGGCTACACCTTC. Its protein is CASSEIRGNYGYTF.

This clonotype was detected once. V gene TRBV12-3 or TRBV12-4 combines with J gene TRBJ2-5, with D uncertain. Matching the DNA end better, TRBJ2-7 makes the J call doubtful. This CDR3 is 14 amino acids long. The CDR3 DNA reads TGTGCCAGCAGTTTGGACGGAAACTCCTACGAGCAGTACTTC. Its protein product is CASSLDGNSYEQYF.

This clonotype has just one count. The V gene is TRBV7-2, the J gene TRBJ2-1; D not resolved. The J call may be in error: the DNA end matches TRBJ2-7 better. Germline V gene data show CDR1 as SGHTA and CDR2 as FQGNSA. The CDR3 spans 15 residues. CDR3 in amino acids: CASTFLPSSYNEQYF. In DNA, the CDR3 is TGTGCCAGCACCTTCCTGCCGAGCTCCTACAATGAGCAGTACTTC.

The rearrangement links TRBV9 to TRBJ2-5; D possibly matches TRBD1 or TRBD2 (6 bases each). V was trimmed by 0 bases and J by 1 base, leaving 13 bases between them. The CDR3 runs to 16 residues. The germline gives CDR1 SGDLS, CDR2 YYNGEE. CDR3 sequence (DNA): TGTGCCAGCAGCGTAGGGGCGGGACACCTCCAAGAGACCCAGTACTTC. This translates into CASSVGAGHLQETQYF.

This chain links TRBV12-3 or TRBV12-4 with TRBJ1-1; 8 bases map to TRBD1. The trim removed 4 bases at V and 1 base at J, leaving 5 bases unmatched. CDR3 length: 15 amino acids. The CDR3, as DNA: TGTGCCAGCAGTTCGCAGACAGGGGCGAACACTGAAGCTTTCTTT. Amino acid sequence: CASSSQTGANTEAFF.

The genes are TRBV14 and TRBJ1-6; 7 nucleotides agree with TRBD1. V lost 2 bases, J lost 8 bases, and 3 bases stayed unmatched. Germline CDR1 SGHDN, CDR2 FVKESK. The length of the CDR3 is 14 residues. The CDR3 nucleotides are TGTGCCAGCAGCCAACAAGGGGGCTATTCACCCCTCCACTTT. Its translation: CASSQQGGYSPLHF.

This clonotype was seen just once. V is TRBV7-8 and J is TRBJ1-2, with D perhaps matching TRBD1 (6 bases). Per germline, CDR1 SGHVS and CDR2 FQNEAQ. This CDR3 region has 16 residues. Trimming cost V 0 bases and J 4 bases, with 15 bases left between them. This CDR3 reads CASSLALGGLAYGYTF. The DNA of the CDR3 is TGTGCCAGCAGCTTAGCATTAGGGGGACTCGCCTATGGCTACACCTTC.

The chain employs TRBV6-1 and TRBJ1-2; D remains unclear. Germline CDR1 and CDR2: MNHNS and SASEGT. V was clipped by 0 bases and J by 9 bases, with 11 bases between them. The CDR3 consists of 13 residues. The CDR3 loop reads CASSEARDYSYTF. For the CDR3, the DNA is TGTGCCAGCAGTGAAGCGAGGGATTACAGCTACACCTTC.

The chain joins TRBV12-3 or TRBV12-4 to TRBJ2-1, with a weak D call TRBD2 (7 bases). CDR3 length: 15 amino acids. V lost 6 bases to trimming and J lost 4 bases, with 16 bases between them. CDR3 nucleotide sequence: TGTGCCAGCAGCACGGGGGGCCTTAGATACAATGAGCAGTTCTTC. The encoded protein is CASSTGGLRYNEQFF.

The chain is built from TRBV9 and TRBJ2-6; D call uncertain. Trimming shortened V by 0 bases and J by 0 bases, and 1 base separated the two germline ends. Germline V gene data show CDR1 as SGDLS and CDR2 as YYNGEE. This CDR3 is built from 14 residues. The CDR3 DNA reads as TGTGCCAGCAGCGTAGACTCTGGGGCCAACGTCCTGACTTTC. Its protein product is CASSVDSGANVLTF.